These 4 T cell receptor beta chains were all obtained from the same sample, sequenced in a study of shared clonotypes between healthy human individuals. Assay used: immunoSEQ multiplex PCR; TCRdb lists only in-frame clones, some missing. The sample lists 2 million to 3 million clones; 90% to 95% were seen once. The sample comprised naive CD4+ T cells from PBMCs. Noted subset: CD45RA+ positively selected. Every receptor here comes from a man aged 18-30 years in good health. Some clones in this sample may be carry-over from other donors' samples.

V gene TRBV6-1 combines with J gene TRBJ1-4, with 9 positions matching TRBD1. CDR3 length equals 15 residues. Trimming took 4 bases from V and 7 from J; bases not matched to a gene: 7. Germline lookup yields CDR1 MNHNS and CDR2 SASEGT. The CDR3 loop is CASSARTGVIEKLFF. CDR3 sequence (DNA): TGTGCCAGCAGTGCGCGGACAGGGGTTATTGAAAAACTGTTTTTT.

DNA for the CDR3: TGTGCCAGCAGCTTATTCTCGCACTCTCCCAATGAGCAGTTCTTC. This codes for CASSLFSHSPNEQFF. This chain connects TRBV11-2 to TRBJ2-1; D call uncertain. This CDR3 has 15 residues. Germline CDR1 is SGHAT and CDR2 is FQNNGV. Trimming took 2 bases from V and 6 from J, leaving 14 bases between them.

CDR3 loop: CASSLTGVAHEQYF. In nucleotides, the CDR3 is TGTGCCAGCAGCTTAACAGGGGTTGCCCACGAGCAGTACTTC. The chain is built from TRBV7-2 and TRBJ2-7; 7 bases map to TRBD1. V shed 2 bases and J 5 bases; nucleotides not matched to a gene: 6. Germline CDR1 is SGHTA and CDR2 is FQGNSA. The CDR3 totals 14 residues.

The J gene is TRBJ2-5, the V gene TRBV2; the D is unclear. Trimming removed 8 bases from V and 3 bases from J, with 16 bases in between. CDR1 is SNHLY and CDR2 is FYNNEI in the germline V gene. The CDR3 extends over 14 amino acids. The CDR3 protein is CASLQDGSKETQYF. CDR3 sequence (DNA): TGTGCCAGCCTCCAGGACGGATCTAAAGAGACCCAGTACTTC. Looking up the rest from reference TRBV2 and TRBJ2-5 gives the full variable domain: EPEVTQTPSHQVTQMGQEVILRCVPISNHLYFYWYRQILGQKVEFLVSFYNNEISEKSEIFDDQFSVERPDGSNFTLKIRSTKLEDSAMYFCASLQDGSKETQYFGPGTRLLVL.